This T cell receptor beta chain appears in the sequencing data of a study of cytomegalovirus exposure and HLA in healthy donors. Whole-study results and caveats: Indistinguishable V segments such as TRBV6-2 and TRBV6-3 were excluded. TCR beta sequences reportedly predicted most subjects' HLA-A and HLA-B alleles accurately. Data from an earlier analysis indicated that most TCR beta V segments were productive either about 90% or about 30% of the time.

Comment on this clone: Antigen unknown.

The V gene lost 3 bases and the J gene lost 4 bases, with 9 bases spanning the gap. The CDR3 spans 13 residues. Germline CDR1 is WSHSY and CDR2 is SAAADI. The PCR ran on 60 Vbeta and 13 Jbeta primers. Generated by immunoSEQ multiplex PCR, the TCRdb table keeps only in-frame clones and is missing some. The sample records approximately 100,000 clones, roughly 75% being singletons. The chain joins TRBV10-2 to TRBJ1-1, with D maybe TRBD1 (5 bases). The sequenced sample consisted of PBMCs. The clonotype comes from a male donor in good health and CMV-seropositive. The CDR3 here is CASSEQASTEAFF. The CDR3 bases are TGCGCCAGCAGTGAACAGGCGAGCACTGAAGCTTTCTTT.